What follows are 14 T cell receptor beta chains derived from one specimen sequenced in a study of chemoradiotherapy in HPV16-positive cancers. Sequencing was performed with immunoSEQ multiplex PCR; in TCRdb, only in-frame clones are kept and a portion is missing. The table has 5,400 or so clones, 70% to 75% seen once; the top ten hold about 10%. The sample consisted of tumor tissue, taken from a patient who underwent chemoradiotherapy. Receptors originate from a human donor with HPV-associated anogenital cancer.

In nucleotides, the CDR3 is TGTGCCAGCAGCTTACTAGCGGGGAACTACGAGCAGTACTTC. Amino acids: CASSLLAGNYEQYF. V gene TRBV7-2 combines with J gene TRBJ2-7, with 9 bases fitting TRBD2. V was pared by 2 bases and J by 3 bases, with 2 bases of the junction left unmatched. CDR1 and CDR2 (germline): SGHTA, FQGNSA. This CDR3 contains 14 residues.

The chain couples TRBV28 to TRBJ1-1; 7 positions agree with TRBD1. Germline CDR1 and CDR2: MDHEN and SYDVKM. This CDR3 spans 14 amino acids. V lost 5 bases to trimming and J lost 3 bases; unmatched junction nucleotides: 6. The DNA for the CDR3 is TGTGCCAGCAGTCTGACAGGGTGGGACACTGAAGCTTTCTTT. Translated, it gives CASSLTGWDTEAFF.

The CDR3 spells CSANPYYEQYF. The CDR3 nucleotides are TGCAGTGCTAATCCCTACTACGAGCAGTACTTC. The chain combines TRBV20-1 with TRBJ2-7; no clear D gene. Germline V gene sequence: CDR1 DFQATT, CDR2 SNEGSKA (reference sequence). The CDR3 runs to 11 residues. V lost 4 bases and J 3 bases, leaving 7 bases between the germline ends.

The rearrangement uses TRBV6-5 and TRBJ1-5; D is unclear. Germline CDR1 reads MNHEY; CDR2 reads SVGAGI. V lost 2 bases to trimming and J lost 7 bases, with 6 bases between them. This CDR3 comprises 12 residues. The CDR3 reads CASSYPGQPQHF. As DNA, the CDR3 is TGTGCCAGCAGTTACCCCGGGCAGCCCCAGCATTTT.

This chain connects TRBV5-6 to TRBJ2-7, with D perhaps being TRBD1 or TRBD2 (6 bases each). CDR1 and CDR2 (germline): SGHDT, YYEEEE. Trimming removed 2 bases at V and 3 bases at J, with 9 bases between. The CDR3 consists of 13 residues. CDR3 loop: CASSLGGGYEQYF. CDR3 DNA sequence: TGTGCCAGCAGCTTAGGAGGGGGCTACGAGCAGTACTTC. The full variable domain, with the rest looked up from reference TRBV5-6 and TRBJ2-7, is DAGVTQSPTHLIKTRGQQVTLRCSPKSGHDTVSWYQQALGQGPQFIFQYYEEEERQRGNFPDRFSGHQFPNYSSELNVNALLLGDSALYLCASSLGGGYEQYFGPGTRLTVT.

The chain has TRBV27 and TRBJ2-7; 15 nucleotides align to TRBD2. The CDR3 has 14 residues. With 5 bases clipped from V and 6 bases from J, the junction kept 2 bases outside the gene matches. Germline V CDR1 and CDR2: MNHEY, SMNVEV (reference sequence). The DNA of the CDR3 is TGTGCCAGCAGTGGACTAGCGGGAGGGTTCGAGCAGTACTTC. Its protein product is CASSGLAGGFEQYF.

CDR3 sequence reads: CASSLGPTGGGTDTQYF. Written as DNA, the CDR3 is TGTGCCAGTAGTCTAGGCCCGACAGGGGGCGGCACAGATACGCAGTATTTT. The genes are TRBV19 and TRBJ2-3; 10 bases fit TRBD1. CDR1 is LNHDA and CDR2 is SQIVND in the germline V gene (reference sequence). The trim removed 5 bases at V and 1 base at J, leaving 9 bases unmatched. The length of the CDR3 is 17 residues.

The genes are TRBV18 and TRBJ2-7, with 8 bases lining up with TRBD1. This CDR3 has 16 amino acids. The junction had 7 bases not matched to a gene; V was cut back by 1 base and J by 2 bases. In germline, CDR1 is KGHSH, CDR2 LQKENI. CDR3 sequence: CASSPRRDRIAYEQYF. CDR3 nucleotides: TGTGCCAGCTCACCACGGAGGGACAGGATCGCCTACGAGCAGTACTTC.

This chain connects TRBV18 to TRBJ2-6; D is possibly TRBD1 (6 bases). This CDR3 spans 16 amino acids. V lost 3 bases to trimming and J lost 2 bases, with 11 bases between them. Germline V CDR1 and CDR2: KGHSH, LQKENI. In nucleotides, the CDR3 is TGTGCCAGCTCACCGGACAGACGAACTGGGGCCAACGTCCTGACTTTC. Translating it yields CASSPDRRTGANVLTF.

This chain joins TRBV2 and TRBJ1-5, with TRBD1 identical over 7 bases. Per the germline V gene, CDR1 is SNHLY and CDR2 is FYNNEI. The V and J ends lost 3 bases and 0 bases, in that order; junction bases with no gene match: 2. The CDR3 length is 15 residues. This CDR3 is CASSEGQSSNQPQHF. CDR3 DNA sequence: TGTGCCAGCAGTGAGGGACAGTCTAGCAATCAGCCCCAGCATTTT.

This chain joins TRBV28 and TRBJ1-1; D ambiguous. From germline, CDR1 is MDHEN and CDR2 SYDVKM. The CDR3 sequence is 17 residues long. V was shortened by 6 bases and J by 0 bases, with 20 bases between the two germline ends. CDR3 region: CASSPIGVVTVNTEAFF. The CDR3 coding sequence is TGTGCCAGCAGCCCGATCGGGGTAGTGACGGTGAACACTGAAGCTTTCTTT.

This clone was recorded only once. The rearrangement uses TRBV5-1 and TRBJ2-1; TRBD1 agrees at 8 bases. The length of the CDR3 is 16 residues. CDR1 and CDR2 (germline): SGHRS, YFSETQ. After removal of 5 bases from V and 7 bases from J, the junction contained 14 bases not matched to a gene. The CDR3 coding sequence is TGCGCCAGCAGGCGAGGGGCAGGGGGCGTCATGAATGAGCAGTTCTTC. Translating it yields CASRRGAGGVMNEQFF. Full variable domain (remainder filled in from reference TRBV5-1 and TRBJ2-1): KAGVTQTPRYLIKTRGQQVTLSCSPISGHRSVSWYQQTPGQGLQFLFEYFSETQRNKGNFPGRFSGRQFSNSRSEMNVSTLELGDSALYLCASRRGAGGVMNEQFFGPGTRLTVL.

The chain is built from TRBV19 and TRBJ1-1; the match to TRBD1 covers 9 bases. The ends lost 4 bases at V and 4 bases at J; junction bases unmatched: 1. The CDR3 extends over 13 amino acids. Germline values: CDR1 LNHDA, CDR2 SQIVND (reference sequence). In nucleotides, the CDR3 is TGTGCCAGTAGTACACAGGGGGCCACTGAAGCTTTCTTT. Translating gives CASSTQGATEAFF.

The V gene is TRBV15, the J gene TRBJ2-3, with TRBD2 as a possible D gene (6 bases). Per the germline V gene, CDR1 is LNHNV and CDR2 is YYDKDF (reference sequence). V lost 5 bases, J lost 4 bases, and 37 bases lay in between. The CDR3 is 22 residues long. CDR3: CATSGRLSIRDGLWGVADTQYF. CDR3 nucleotide sequence: TGTGCCACCAGCGGTAGACTTTCGATCCGGGACGGTCTTTGGGGGGTAGCAGATACGCAGTATTTT.